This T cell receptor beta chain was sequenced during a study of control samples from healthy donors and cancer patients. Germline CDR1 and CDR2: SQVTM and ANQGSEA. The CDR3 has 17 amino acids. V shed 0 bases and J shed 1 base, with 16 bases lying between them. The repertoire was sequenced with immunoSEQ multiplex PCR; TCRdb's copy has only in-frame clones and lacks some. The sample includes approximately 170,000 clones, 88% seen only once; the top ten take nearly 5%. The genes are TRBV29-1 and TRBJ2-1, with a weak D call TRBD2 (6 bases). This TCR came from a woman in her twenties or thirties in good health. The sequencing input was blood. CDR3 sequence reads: CSVEDRSGRSSYNEQFF. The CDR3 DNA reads TGCAGCGTTGAAGATCGAAGCGGGCGTTCGTCCTACAATGAGCAGTTCTTC.